This T cell receptor beta chain comes out of a study of T cell repertoires in cytomegalovirus infection. Study-wide context: Evidence of both CMV infection and a matching HLA type came from public TCR beta signatures.

To note about this clonotype: What it binds is not known.

This CDR3 is 11 amino acids long. Germline V lookup: CDR1 SEHNR, CDR2 FQNEAQ (reference sequence). V lost 5 bases, J lost 10 bases, and 9 bases lay in between. From the reads, TCRdb called clonotypes with MiXCR, one entry per CDR3 protein. This sample has about 920,000 distinct CDR3 sequences; 30% to 40% occur once, and the top ten carry under 15%. The chain combines TRBV7-9 with TRBJ2-1; TRBD1 is a possible D gene (6 bases). The clonotype comes from a human donor in good health (CMV status not recorded). Some clones in this sample may be carry-over from other donors' samples. Sequenced here: cultured CD8+ T cells from PBMCs, sampled from culture after CMV antigen stimulation. CDR3 region: CASSHREEQFF. The CDR3 coding sequence is TGTGCCAGCAGCCACAGGGAGGAGCAGTTCTTC.